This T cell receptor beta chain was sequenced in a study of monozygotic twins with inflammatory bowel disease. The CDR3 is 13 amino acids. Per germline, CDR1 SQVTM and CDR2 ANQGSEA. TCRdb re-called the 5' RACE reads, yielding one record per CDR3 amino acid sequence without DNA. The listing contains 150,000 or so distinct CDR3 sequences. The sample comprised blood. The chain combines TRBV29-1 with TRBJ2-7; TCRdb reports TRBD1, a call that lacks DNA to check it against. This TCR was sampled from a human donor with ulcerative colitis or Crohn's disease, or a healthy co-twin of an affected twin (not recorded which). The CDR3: CSATRGLSYEQYF.